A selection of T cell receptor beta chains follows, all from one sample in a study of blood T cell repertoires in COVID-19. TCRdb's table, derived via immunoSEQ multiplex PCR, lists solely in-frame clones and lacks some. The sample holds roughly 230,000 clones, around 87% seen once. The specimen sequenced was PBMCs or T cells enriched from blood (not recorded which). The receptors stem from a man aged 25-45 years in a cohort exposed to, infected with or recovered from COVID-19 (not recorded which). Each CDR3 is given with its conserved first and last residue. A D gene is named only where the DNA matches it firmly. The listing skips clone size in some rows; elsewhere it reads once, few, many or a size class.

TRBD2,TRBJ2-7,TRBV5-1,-,TGCGCCAGCAGCCTAGCGGGAGAAACCTACGAGCAGTACTTC,CASSLAGETYEQYF
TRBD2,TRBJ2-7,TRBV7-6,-,TGTGCCAGCAGCTTTTTGACTAGCGGGGTAGCCTACGAGCAGTACTTC,CASSFLTSGVAYEQYF
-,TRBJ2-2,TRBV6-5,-,TGTGCCAGCAGGCGTGAGAACGCGAACACCGGGGAGCTGTTTTTT,CASRRENANTGELFF
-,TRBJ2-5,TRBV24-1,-,TGTGCCACCAGTGACCCCCCGAGGGCGGGTTGGCAAGAGACCCAGTACTTC,CATSDPPRAGWQETQYF
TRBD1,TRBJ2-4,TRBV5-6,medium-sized,TGTGCCAGCAGCTTACAGGGGCTAGCCAAAAACATTCAGTACTTC,CASSLQGLAKNIQYF
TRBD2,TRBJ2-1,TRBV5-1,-,TGCGCCAGCAGCCAGCAGACTAGCGGGTCCCCGAATGAGCAGTTCTTC,CASSQQTSGSPNEQFF
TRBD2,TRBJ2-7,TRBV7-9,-,TGTGCCAGCCAGGGACTAGCGAGCTACGAGCAGTACTTC,CASQGLASYEQYF
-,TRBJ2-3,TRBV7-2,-,TGTGCCAGCACCCGGATCGTGAGCCACTATACTCTCACAGATACGCAGTATTTT,CASTRIVSHYTLTDTQYF
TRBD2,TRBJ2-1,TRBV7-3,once,TGTGCCAGCAGCTTAGACGCTAGCGGGAGTTACAATGAGCAGTTCTTC,CASSLDASGSYNEQFF
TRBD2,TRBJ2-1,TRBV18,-,TGTGCCAGCTCACCACCTTTTCCATTAATTAGCGGGAGTTATGAGCAGTTCTTC,CASSPPFPLISGSYEQFF
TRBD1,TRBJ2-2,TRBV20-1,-,TGCAGTGCTAGTGAAACCGGGACAGGGAACACCGGGGAGCTGTTTTTT,CSASETGTGNTGELFF
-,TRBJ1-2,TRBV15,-,TGTGCCACCAGCAGAGATGTAGTTCCCGGGTATAACTATGGCTACACCTTC,CATSRDVVPGYNYGYTF
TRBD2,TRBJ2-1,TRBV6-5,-,TGTGCCAGCAGTTACTCGTTACTAGCGGGCTACAATGAGCAGTTCTTC,CASSYSLLAGYNEQFF
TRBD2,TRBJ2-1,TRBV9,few,TGTGCCAGCAGCGCTGGGACTAGCGGTTACAATGAGCAGTTCTTC,CASSAGTSGYNEQFF
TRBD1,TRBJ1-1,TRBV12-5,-,TGTGCTAGTTCGGGGGACAGGGACACTGAAGCTTTCTTT,CASSGDRDTEAFF
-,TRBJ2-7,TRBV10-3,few,TGTGCCATCAGTGGACAGCACTCCTACGAGCAGTACTTC,CAISGQHSYEQYF